This entry lists 2 T cell receptor beta chains sequenced from one sample in a study of T cell repertoires in cytomegalovirus infection. MiXCR, run by TCRdb on the reads, gives a single entry per CDR3 protein. The sample has some 390,000 distinct CDR3 sequences, 15% to 20% seen once. Sequenced material: PBMCs. The source is a human donor in good health (CMV status not recorded). Some clones in this sample may be carry-over from other donors' samples.

This clonotype came up a few times. The J gene is TRBJ2-1, the V gene TRBV4-1; 10 nucleotides agree with TRBD2. Germline-derived CDR1 and CDR2 are MGHRA and YSYEKL. The CDR3 is 17 amino acids. V trimming: 3 bases; J trimming: 3 bases; junction bases outside the gene matches: 8. The CDR3 is CASSHGLAAMNYNEQFF. The CDR3 nucleotides are TGCGCCAGCAGCCACGGACTAGCGGCCATGAACTACAATGAGCAGTTCTTC.

The sample holds a few counts of this clonotype. The rearrangement joins TRBV2 to TRBJ1-1; TRBD1 might be the D (6 bases). This CDR3 spans 16 amino acids. CDR1 and CDR2 from the germline V gene are SNHLY and FYNNEI. V shed 5 bases and J shed 0 bases, with 16 bases lying between them. The CDR3 loop reads CASSWLGAGLNTEAFF. The CDR3 region has the DNA TGTGCCAGCAGTTGGTTGGGGGCAGGGCTGAACACTGAAGCTTTCTTT.